This T cell receptor (beta chain) was sequenced in a study of shared clonotypes between healthy human individuals. Assay execution took place at the deep level. The protocol was immunoSEQ multiplex PCR, while the TCRdb copy is restricted to in-frame clones and leaves out a portion. The table shows hundreds of thousands of clones, with roughly 78% occurring only once. The CDR3 covers 13 residues. Trimming left V 4 bases short and J 5 bases short, with 9 bases between. Per the germline V gene, CDR1 is SGHNT and CDR2 is YENEEA. V usage is TRBV11-3 and J usage is TRBJ2-1; D remains unclear. The TCR was taken from a woman in her twenties or thirties in good health. The specimen was memory CD4+ T cells sorted from blood. Specified subset: CD45RA-negative fraction. The DNA for the CDR3 is TGTGCCAGCAGCTCAAAGTTCGACAATGAGCAGTTCTTC. Translating it yields CASSSKFDNEQFF.